The next 29 T cell receptor beta chains were all read from a single sample in a study of blood T cell dynamics during melanoma immunotherapy. Generated by immunoSEQ multiplex PCR, the TCRdb table keeps only in-frame clones and is missing some. The sample has roughly 16,000 clones; about 89% are singletons. Time point: pre-treatment baseline. The material was blood, obtained from a patient treated with checkpoint blockade. These receptors were taken from a human donor with melanoma.

This clone is a singleton in its sample. In DNA form, the CDR3 reads TGTGCCAGCAGAACCACAAGAGGGAAGAACAATGAGCAGTTCTTC. This gives the protein CASRTTRGKNNEQFF. This chain uses TRBV11-2 with TRBJ2-1; D is possibly TRBD2 (5 bases). The V end lost 6 bases, the J end lost 5 bases, and 17 bases lay between the germline ends. CDR1 SGHAT and CDR2 FQNNGV come from the germline V gene. The CDR3 runs to 15 residues. The entire variable domain, with the rest obtained from reference TRBV11-2 and TRBJ2-1, is as follows: EAGVAQSPRYKIIEKRQSVAFWCNPISGHATLYWYQQILGQGPKLLIQFQNNGVVDDSQLPKDRFSAERLKGVDSTLKIQPAKLEDSAVYLCASRTTRGKNNEQFFGPGTRLTVL.

This rearrangement joins TRBV4-3 to TRBJ2-1, with TRBD2 identical over 9 bases. The germline V gene encodes CDR1 LGHNA and CDR2 YSLEER. V was pared by 8 bases and J by 7 bases, with 9 bases of the junction left unmatched. The CDR3 length is 14 residues. Written as DNA, the CDR3 is TGCGCCAGCGGGTTGCGGGGGGGCCTTAATGAGCAGTTCTTC. It is translated as CASGLRGGLNEQFF.

The rearrangement uses TRBV2 and TRBJ1-5; the D is unclear. Trimming removed 6 bases at V and 5 bases at J, with 17 bases between. This CDR3 comprises 15 residues. Germline values: CDR1 SNHLY, CDR2 FYNNEI. The CDR3 DNA reads as TGTGCCAGCAGGACTTCGACTACCGGGGATCAGCCCCAGCATTTT. Translating it yields CASRTSTTGDQPQHF.

This sequence joins TRBV28 and TRBJ1-5; TRBD1 matches 9 bases. This CDR3 comprises 15 residues. V shed 6 bases and J 6 bases; nucleotides not matched to a gene: 9. CDR1 is MDHEN, CDR2 SYDVKM, per germline. Written as DNA, the CDR3 is TGTGCCAGCAGCTACTCACAGGGGGCGGTTCAGCCCCAGCATTTT. Translated, it gives CASSYSQGAVQPQHF. Drawing the rest from reference TRBV28 and TRBJ1-5, the complete variable domain is DVKVTQSSRYLVKRTGEKVFLECVQDMDHENMFWYRQDPGLGLRLIYFSYDVKMKEKGDIPEGYSVSREKKERFSLILESASTNQTSMYLCASSYSQGAVQPQHFGDGTRLSIL.

The table lists this clone with a count of one. This chain links TRBV5-6 with TRBJ1-1, with TRBD1 matching over 7 bases. Trimming removed 5 bases from V and 11 bases from J; junction bases left unmatched: 9. Germline V gives CDR1 SGHDT, CDR2 YYEEEE. The length of the CDR3 is 12 residues. The DNA of the CDR3 is TGTGCCAGCAGTTTTACCGGGACAGTTGCTTTCTTT. Translated, it gives CASSFTGTVAFF. Supplemented by reference TRBV5-6 and TRBJ1-1, the full variable domain reads DAGVTQSPTHLIKTRGQQVTLRCSPKSGHDTVSWYQQALGQGPQFIFQYYEEEERQRGNFPDRFSGHQFPNYSSELNVNALLLGDSALYLCASSFTGTVAFFGQGTRLTVV.

CDR3 in amino acids: CASSLVSQDNEQFF. The CDR3 DNA reads as TGTGCCAGCAGCTTAGTGAGCCAGGACAATGAGCAGTTCTTC. The J gene is TRBJ2-1, the V gene TRBV7-8; D gene unclear. Germline V gives CDR1 SGHVS, CDR2 FQNEAQ. Deletions cut 1 base from V and 5 bases from J, with 9 bases between. This CDR3 region has 14 residues. Together with reference TRBV7-8 and TRBJ2-1, the CDR3 gives the full variable domain: GAGVSQSPRYKVAKRGQDVALRCDPISGHVSLFWYQQALGQGPEFLTYFQNEAQLDKSGLPSDRFFAERPEGSVSTLKIQRTQQEDSAVYLCASSLVSQDNEQFFGPGTRLTVL.

The rearrangement links TRBV5-1 to TRBJ1-5, with D perhaps matching TRBD1 (6 bases). Germline loops: CDR1 SGHRS, CDR2 YFSETQ. The length of the CDR3 is 14 residues. V lost 2 bases to trimming and J lost 6 bases, with 12 bases between them. CDR3 sequence: CASSFLGGTQPQHF. Written as DNA, the CDR3 is TGCGCCAGCAGCTTCCTGGGGGGCACTCAGCCCCAGCATTTT.

The J gene is TRBJ2-7, the V gene TRBV5-4, with D unresolved. This CDR3 is 14 amino acids long. Per the germline V gene, CDR1 is SGHNT and CDR2 is YYREEE (reference sequence). The V end lost 0 bases, the J end lost 0 bases, and 7 bases lay between the germline ends. The CDR3 reads CASSLDVHSYEQYF. As DNA, the CDR3 is TGTGCCAGCAGCTTGGATGTCCACTCCTACGAGCAGTACTTC.

This clone was detected once. In nucleotides, the CDR3 is TGTGCCATCAGGACCGCCGGGACTATCCCCACCGAGCAGTACTTC. Protein sequence: CAIRTAGTIPTEQYF. The rearrangement links TRBV10-3 to TRBJ2-5; 7 positions match TRBD2. The J call is in doubt because the DNA end fits TRBJ2-7 better. Germline CDR1 is ENHRY and CDR2 is SYGVKD. The CDR3 totals 15 residues.

This chain joins TRBV28 and TRBJ2-6; D is perhaps TRBD1 (5 bases). Germline V lookup: CDR1 MDHEN, CDR2 SYDVKM. The CDR3 consists of 15 residues. V was cut by 5 bases and J by 3 bases, with 11 bases left in between. The CDR3 region is CASSPDSLGANVLTF. The CDR3 DNA reads as TGTGCCAGCAGTCCCGACAGCCTTGGGGCCAACGTCCTGACTTTC.

The rearrangement joins TRBV14 to TRBJ2-5, with D uncertain. The DNA end favors TRBJ2-7, so the J call may be wrong. The length of the CDR3 is 15 residues. Germline V CDR1 and CDR2: SGHDN, FVKESK. The CDR3 DNA reads as TGTGCCAGCAGCCAAGGCTCGTTCAGCGCCTACGAGCAGTACTTC. It codes for CASSQGSFSAYEQYF.

V usage is TRBV6-1 and J usage is TRBJ2-3; the match to TRBD1 covers 8 bases. V lost 6 bases, J lost 7 bases, and 15 bases stayed unmatched. The CDR3 length is 16 residues. Germline CDR1 is MNHNS and CDR2 is SASEGT. Here the CDR3 reads CASSEQPGQARNTQYF. CDR3 DNA sequence: TGTGCCAGCAGCGAACAGCCGGGACAGGCCCGTAATACGCAGTATTTT.

The chain uses TRBV5-1 and TRBJ1-5; D is uncertain. The germline V gene has CDR1 SGHRS and CDR2 YFSETQ. The V gene lost 0 bases and the J gene lost 4 bases, with 5 bases spanning the gap. CDR3 length: 13 residues. This chain's CDR3 is CASSLGRNQPQHF. For the CDR3, the DNA is TGCGCCAGCAGCTTGGGACGGAATCAGCCCCAGCATTTT.

The J gene is TRBJ1-4, the V gene TRBV7-9; no firm D call. The CDR3 runs to 13 residues. The germline V gene encodes CDR1 SEHNR and CDR2 FQNEAQ (reference sequence). The ends were cut back, 2 bases at V and 5 bases at J, with 6 bases in the middle. The CDR3 here is CASSLYGNEKLFF. The CDR3 DNA follows: TGTGCCAGCAGCTTATACGGGAATGAAAAACTGTTTTTT.

The chain carries TRBV14 and TRBJ2-5; 10 positions match TRBD2. CDR3 size: 17 residues. Unmatched junction bases numbered 8, after V lost 1 base and J lost 3 bases. Germline lookup yields CDR1 SGHDN and CDR2 FVKESK. CDR3 bases: TGTGCCAGCAGCCAAGGCACGGGACTAGCGTCAAAAGAGACCCAGTACTTC. This codes for CASSQGTGLASKETQYF. The full variable domain, its missing parts supplied by reference TRBV14 and TRBJ2-5, is EAGVTQFPSHSVIEKGQTVTLRCDPISGHDNLYWYRRVMGKEIKFLLHFVKESKQDESGMPNNRFLAERTGGTYSTLKVQPAELEDSGVYFCASSQGTGLASKETQYFGPGTRLLVL.

The chain joins TRBV6-1 to TRBJ2-3, with 14 bases matching TRBD2. V gave up 6 bases and J gave up 3 bases; unmatched junction bases: 2. This CDR3 is built from 15 residues. Germline-derived CDR1 and CDR2 are MNHNS and SASEGT. CDR3 nucleotide sequence: TGTGCCAGCAGGGGGACTAGCGGGGGAACAGATACGCAGTATTTT. It codes for CASRGTSGGTDTQYF.

The chain employs TRBV5-1 and TRBJ1-5; D not resolved. Germline V CDR1 and CDR2: SGHRS, YFSETQ. With 9 bases removed from V and 3 bases from J, the gap between germline ends came to 13 bases. The CDR3 extends over 13 amino acids. The CDR3 nucleotides are TGCGCCACCCCGGACGGCCCCAATCAGCCCCAGCATTTT. Protein product: CATPDGPNQPQHF.

V and J are TRBV5-1 and TRBJ2-5, with no clear D. The CDR3 is made up of 15 amino acids. V lost 0 bases and J lost 3, with 12 bases in between. Germline V lookup: CDR1 SGHRS, CDR2 YFSETQ. This CDR3 is CASSLVSRKEETQYF. CDR3 bases: TGCGCCAGCAGCTTGGTGTCGCGAAAAGAAGAGACCCAGTACTTC.

This chain joins TRBV7-2 and TRBJ2-7; D is possibly TRBD2 (5 bases). Trimming shortened V by 2 bases and J by 2 bases, and 16 bases separated the two germline ends. The CDR3 runs 16 residues. From germline, CDR1 is SGHTA and CDR2 FQGNSA. Here the CDR3 reads CASSLLVSLAAYEQYF. CDR3 nucleotides: TGTGCCAGCAGCTTATTGGTCTCCCTAGCCGCCTACGAGCAGTACTTC. The variable domain in full, completed from reference TRBV7-2 and TRBJ2-7, reads GAGVSQSPSNKVTEKGKDVELRCDPISGHTALYWYRQSLGQGLEFLIYFQGNSAPDKSGLPSDRFSAERTGGSVSTLTIQRTQQEDSAVYLCASSLLVSLAAYEQYFGPGTRLTVT.

This chain joins TRBV10-3 and TRBJ2-7; D is perhaps TRBD2 (5 bases). This CDR3 comprises 15 residues. Trimming left V 4 bases short and J 0 bases short, with 13 bases between. CDR1 ENHRY and CDR2 SYGVKD come from the germline V gene. The CDR3 nucleotides read TGTGCCATCAGTGTTGCGGGCCGTGGCTCCTACGAGCAGTACTTC. Translation gives CAISVAGRGSYEQYF.

The CDR3 DNA reads TGTGCCAGCAGCTTAGGGACCACCTACGAGCAGTACTTC. Amino acids: CASSLGTTYEQYF. J is TRBJ2-7 and V is TRBV5-6, with D possibly called TRBD1 or TRBD2 (5 bases each). CDR3 length: 13 residues. V was shortened by 2 bases and J by 2 bases, with 8 bases between the two germline ends. Germline V gives CDR1 SGHDT, CDR2 YYEEEE.

This chain joins TRBV9 and TRBJ1-3; D call uncertain. The germline V and J ends were trimmed by 0 bases and 14 bases, with 18 bases remaining between them. Germline CDR1 and CDR2: SGDLS and YYNGEE. CDR3 length: 14 amino acids. The CDR3: CASSVDGGRRSVYF. CDR3 bases: TGTGCCAGCAGCGTAGATGGTGGCCGACGGTCCGTATATTTT.

This clone has a single count. The rearrangement links TRBV14 to TRBJ1-2; possibly TRBD1 for D (6 bases). The CDR3 contains 16 residues. Trimming cost V 1 base and J 9 bases, with 21 bases left between them. The germline V gene encodes CDR1 SGHDN and CDR2 FVKESK. CDR3 amino acids: CASSQVGLQGERSYTF. CDR3 nucleotides: TGTGCCAGCAGCCAAGTGGGGTTACAGGGTGAGAGAAGCTACACCTTC.

CDR3 nucleotide sequence: TGCGCCAGCAGCTTTAGCGGGGCCGCCTACGAGCAGTACTTC. It codes for CASSFSGAAYEQYF. This chain connects TRBV5-1 to TRBJ2-7; 8 positions agree with TRBD2. CDR3 length: 14 residues. In germline, CDR1 is SGHRS, CDR2 YFSETQ. V lost 2 bases to trimming and J lost 2 bases; unmatched junction nucleotides: 3.

The chain uses TRBV4-3 and TRBJ1-2; 8 bases agree with TRBD1. This CDR3 is built from 13 residues. The germline V gene has CDR1 LGHNA and CDR2 YSLEER. The trim removed 1 base at V and 8 bases at J, leaving 3 bases unmatched. The CDR3 DNA sequence: TGCGCCAGCAGCCAAGCGACAGGGGTCGGCTACACCTTC. This gives the protein CASSQATGVGYTF.

The chain joins TRBV23-1 to TRBJ1-1, with 10 positions matching TRBD1. TRBV23-1 counts as an open reading frame of uncertain function. The CDR3 covers 16 residues. With V trimmed by 2 bases and J by 6 bases, 9 bases remained unmatched. The CDR3 DNA reads TGCGCCAGCAGTCAAAGGACAGGGGGAGGTAAGGCTGAAGCTTTCTTT. The encoded protein is CASSQRTGGGKAEAFF.

The CDR3 region has the DNA TGTGCCAGCAGCTTAAAGGCAGGGGGAGACGAAAAACTGTTTTTT. Protein sequence: CASSLKAGGDEKLFF. The chain couples TRBV7-9 to TRBJ1-4; TRBD1 agrees at 7 bases. Unmatched junction bases numbered 8, after V lost 2 bases and J lost 8 bases. Germline V gene sequence: CDR1 SEHNR, CDR2 FQNEAQ (reference sequence). The CDR3 spans 15 residues. The complete variable domain, with remaining parts taken from reference TRBV7-9 and TRBJ1-4, reads DTGVSQNPRHKITKRGQNVTFRCDPISEHNRLYWYRQTLGQGPEFLTYFQNEAQLEKSRLLSDRFSAERPKGSFSTLEIQRTEQGDSAMYLCASSLKAGGDEKLFFGSGTQLSVL.

This chain uses TRBV19 with TRBJ1-2; TRBD1 matches 8 bases. Trimming cost V 5 bases and J 5 bases; bases outside gene matches: 16. CDR3 length: 17 residues. CDR1 LNHDA and CDR2 SQIVND come from the germline V gene (reference sequence). The CDR3 sequence is CASSPQTGALSSYGYTF. The CDR3, as DNA: TGTGCCAGTAGTCCCCAGACAGGGGCTCTAAGTTCGTATGGCTACACCTTC. Full variable domain (remainder filled in from reference TRBV19 and TRBJ1-2): DGGITQSPKYLFRKEGQNVTLSCEQNLNHDAMYWYRQDPGQGLRLIYYSQIVNDFQKGDIAEGYSVSREKKESFPLTVTSAQKNPTAFYLCASSPQTGALSSYGYTFGSGTRLTVV.

J is TRBJ1-1 and V is TRBV21-1; the D call TRBD1 from the table was never checked on the DNA. TRBV21-1 is noted as a pseudogene. The CDR3 runs to 14 residues. CDR3 coding DNA: TGTGCCAGCAGCAGTCAGGGGTGGAGCACTGAAGCTTTCTTT. Translation gives CASSSQGWSTEAFF.